Below, 24 T cell receptor beta chains from the same sample are listed, as sequenced in a study of blood T cell repertoires in COVID-19. Repertoires were generated with immunoSEQ multiplex PCR, while TCRdb's copy carries only in-frame clones and drops some. The sample includes 25,000 to 35,000 clones, 65% to 90% of them seen just once. The sample consisted of peripheral blood. The receptors originated from a human donor in a cohort sampled during active COVID-19.

The chain links TRBV6-2 or TRBV6-3 to TRBJ2-7, with a possible D match to TRBD2 (7 bases). The V end was cut by 4 bases, the J end by 4 bases, with 11 bases between. The CDR3 covers 13 residues. Germline V gene sequence: CDR1 MNHEY, CDR2 SVGEGT. In DNA, the CDR3 is TGTGCCAGCAGTTGGGGGGGGCCTTACGAGCAGTACTTC. It specifies CASSWGGPYEQYF.

The J gene is TRBJ2-5, the V gene TRBV18; a possible D gene is TRBD2 (6 bases). The CDR3 extends over 13 amino acids. Deletions cut 4 bases from V and 5 bases from J, with 11 bases between. Germline CDR1 is KGHSH and CDR2 is LQKENI. The CDR3 is CASSQYGGETQYF. DNA for the CDR3: TGTGCCAGCTCACAGTATGGGGGGGAGACCCAGTACTTC.

The chain is built from TRBV10-2 and TRBJ2-3, with a tentative D call TRBD2 (7 bases). Trimming cost V 2 bases and J 4 bases, with 10 bases left between them. In germline, CDR1 is WSHSY, CDR2 SAAADI. The CDR3 extends over 14 amino acids. CDR3 sequence reads: CASSETGGPDTQYF. The DNA of the CDR3 is TGCGCCAGCAGTGAGACCGGGGGGCCAGATACGCAGTATTTT.

V usage is TRBV27 and J usage is TRBJ2-1; possible D gene TRBD1, 5 bases. V gave up 6 bases and J gave up 0 bases, with 12 bases separating them. Germline values: CDR1 MNHEY, CDR2 SMNVEV (reference sequence). This CDR3 comprises 15 residues. The chain's CDR3 is CASSKGVSSYNEQFF. CDR3 sequence (DNA): TGTGCCAGCAGCAAAGGGGTTAGCTCCTACAATGAGCAGTTCTTC.

The rearrangement joins TRBV15 to TRBJ1-4, with D possibly TRBD1 on 6 matching bases. The germline V gene encodes CDR1 LNHNV and CDR2 YYDKDF (reference sequence). This CDR3 comprises 18 residues. V was pared by 0 bases and J by 6 bases, with 20 bases between. The CDR3 protein is CATSRDLYSGGADEKLFF. The CDR3 DNA follows: TGTGCCACCAGCAGAGATTTATATTCGGGGGGCGCCGATGAAAAACTGTTTTTT.

CDR3 protein: CASSLVSGGAEDTQYF. The CDR3 DNA reads as TGTGCCAGCAGTTTAGTTAGCGGGGGGGCCGAAGATACGCAGTATTTT. J is TRBJ2-3 and V is TRBV28, with 11 bases aligning to TRBD2. This CDR3 has 16 amino acids. The V and J ends lost 2 bases and 5 bases, in that order; junction bases with no gene match: 6. Germline V gene lookup returns CDR1 MDHEN and CDR2 SYDVKM.

This chain joins TRBV2 and TRBJ2-7; weak D call: TRBD2 (7 bases). The CDR3 extends over 14 amino acids. Trimming cost V 4 bases and J 3 bases, with 13 bases left between them. Germline V gene lookup returns CDR1 SNHLY and CDR2 FYNNEI. In DNA form, the CDR3 reads TGTGCCAGCAGTGGGGGGGGCACTCTCTACGAGCAGTACTTC. Translation gives CASSGGGTLYEQYF.

The chain uses TRBV15 and TRBJ1-1; 7 bases are shared with TRBD1. The CDR3 is 15 amino acids. With 4 bases clipped from V and 0 bases from J, the junction kept 5 bases outside the gene matches. Per the germline V gene, CDR1 is LNHNV and CDR2 is YYDKDF (reference sequence). Here the CDR3 reads CATSKNRGLNTEAFF. In DNA form, the CDR3 reads TGTGCCACCAGCAAGAACAGGGGACTGAACACTGAAGCTTTCTTT.

The rearrangement joins TRBV5-5 to TRBJ2-1; TRBD1 aligns across 9 bases. Per the germline V gene, CDR1 is SGHKS and CDR2 is YYEKEE (reference sequence). After removal of 3 bases from V and 10 bases from J, the junction contained 17 bases not matched to a gene. The CDR3 runs 17 residues. CDR3 region: CASSYGGTGGGQWEQFF. The CDR3 DNA reads as TGTGCCAGCAGCTATGGGGGAACAGGGGGCGGACAATGGGAGCAGTTCTTC.

The chain joins TRBV5-1 to TRBJ2-5; D is perhaps TRBD1 (5 bases). The germline gives CDR1 SGHRS, CDR2 YFSETQ. The CDR3 has 12 residues. V gave up 4 bases and J gave up 4 bases, with 8 bases separating them. CDR3 loop: CASSLGPETQYF. In DNA form, the CDR3 reads TGCGCCAGCAGCCTGGGGCCAGAGACCCAGTACTTC. Supplemented by reference TRBV5-1 and TRBJ2-5, the full variable domain reads KAGVTQTPRYLIKTRGQQVTLSCSPISGHRSVSWYQQTPGQGLQFLFEYFSETQRNKGNFPGRFSGRQFSNSRSEMNVSTLELGDSALYLCASSLGPETQYFGPGTRLLVL.

This sequence joins TRBV19 and TRBJ1-5; D unresolved. The V gene lost 6 bases and the J gene lost 6 bases, with 9 bases spanning the gap. The CDR3 loop spans 12 amino acids. The germline CDR1 and CDR2 sequences are LNHDA and SQIVND (reference sequence). CDR3 region: CASRGGTQPQHF. CDR3 coding DNA: TGTGCCAGTAGAGGAGGAACTCAGCCCCAGCATTTT.

The V gene is TRBV7-6, the J gene TRBJ2-2; TRBD1 matches at 7 bases. In germline, CDR1 is SGHVS, CDR2 FNYEAQ. J gave up 4 bases and V 5 bases, and 7 bases lay outside the gene matches. This CDR3 has 15 amino acids. The CDR3 region has the DNA TGTGCCAGCAGCCGCCGGACAGGCGCCACCGGGGAGCTGTTTTTT. Its translation is CASSRRTGATGELFF.

This clone was detected only once. The chain combines TRBV7-7 with TRBJ2-2, with a possible D match to TRBD1 (9 bases). Per the germline V gene, CDR1 is SSHAT and CDR2 is FNYEAQ (reference sequence). The CDR3 covers 13 residues. In DNA, the CDR3 is TGTGCTAGCGGGACAGGGATCACCGGGGAGCTGTTTTTT. Its translation: CASGTGITGELFF.

This chain uses TRBV7-3 with TRBJ2-1; 8 bases are a match to TRBD2. With V trimmed by 3 bases and J by 8 bases, 9 bases remained unmatched. This CDR3 region has 15 residues. Germline V gives CDR1 SGHTA, CDR2 FQGTGA. The CDR3 DNA reads TGTGCCAGCAGCTTGACGGGACTAGGAAACTATGAGCAGTTCTTC. It codes for CASSLTGLGNYEQFF.

V and J are TRBV7-9 and TRBJ1-2; 7 bases line up with TRBD1. Germline CDR1 and CDR2: SEHNR and FQNEAQ (reference sequence). The CDR3 totals 16 residues. The V gene end was trimmed by 5 bases and the J gene end by 2 bases; junction bases not matched to a gene: 11. CDR3: CASSPQQGWGNYGYTF. Written as DNA, the CDR3 is TGTGCCAGCAGCCCCCAACAGGGGTGGGGAAACTATGGCTACACCTTC.

This sequence joins TRBV14 and TRBJ2-1; TRBD2 matches 8 bases. The CDR3 is 18 amino acids. Germline trimming cut 0 bases from V and 0 bases from J; bases unmatched to any gene: 7. Germline CDR1 and CDR2: SGHDN and FVKESK. The CDR3 loop reads CASSQEPGGGSSYNEQFF. DNA of the CDR3: TGTGCCAGCAGCCAAGAACCCGGCGGGGGGAGCTCCTACAATGAGCAGTTCTTC.

The chain combines TRBV4-3 with TRBJ2-1; TRBD2 might be the D (5 bases). The CDR3 sequence is 16 residues long. Trimming took off 0 bases at V and 2 bases at J, with 11 bases between the two ends. In germline, CDR1 is LGHNA, CDR2 YSLEER. As DNA, the CDR3 is TGCGCCAGCAGCCAAGACAGGCGGGCTCCCTACAATGAGCAGTTCTTC. Translating gives CASSQDRRAPYNEQFF.

The chain is built from TRBV29-1 and TRBJ2-3, with a tentative D call TRBD2 (6 bases). Germline loops: CDR1 SQVTM, CDR2 ANQGSEA. The CDR3 is 12 amino acids. Trimming took off 7 bases at V and 6 bases at J, with 14 bases between the two ends. The CDR3 loop reads CSAGRRGDTQYF. CDR3 coding DNA: TGCAGCGCCGGTCGGCGGGGCGATACGCAGTATTTT.

The chain links TRBV20-1 to TRBJ1-1, with D uncertain. Germline V gene sequence: CDR1 DFQATT, CDR2 SNEGSKA (reference sequence). V gave up 7 bases and J gave up 8 bases, with 14 bases separating them. The length of the CDR3 is 11 residues. The DNA for the CDR3 is TGCAGTGTTACCCCGTTCAGAGAAGCTTTCTTT. Protein product: CSVTPFREAFF.

The rearrangement joins TRBV6-2 or TRBV6-3 to TRBJ2-1; maybe TRBD1 (5 bases). The ends were cut back, 3 bases at V and 6 bases at J, with 18 bases in the middle. This CDR3 has 16 residues. The V gene's germline CDR1 is MNHEY and CDR2 SVGEGT. The CDR3 here is CASSYDWARVGNEQFF. CDR3 DNA sequence: TGTGCCAGCAGTTATGATTGGGCCAGGGTAGGCAATGAGCAGTTCTTC.

This rearrangement joins TRBV18 to TRBJ2-3; TRBD1 matches at 11 bases. Germline trimming cut 1 base from V and 6 bases from J; bases unmatched to any gene: 3. Germline CDR1 reads KGHSH; CDR2 reads LQKENI. CDR3 length: 15 residues. CDR3 DNA sequence: TGTGCCAGCTCACCACGGACAGGGGGCATGGATACGCAGTATTTT. This gives the protein CASSPRTGGMDTQYF.

The CDR3 reads CASTVKQNMNTEAFF. The CDR3 nucleotides are TGTGCCAGTACCGTGAAACAGAACATGAACACTGAAGCTTTCTTT. V is TRBV28 and J is TRBJ1-1; D is unresolved. V dropped 9 bases and J dropped 0 bases, with 17 bases sitting between them. CDR1 and CDR2 from the germline V gene are MDHEN and SYDVKM. The length of the CDR3 is 15 residues. Based on the CDR3 plus reference TRBV28 and TRBJ1-1, the full variable domain is DVKVTQSSRYLVKRTGEKVFLECVQDMDHENMFWYRQDPGLGLRLIYFSYDVKMKEKGDIPEGYSVSREKKERFSLILESASTNQTSMYLCASTVKQNMNTEAFFGQGTRLTVV.

This chain joins TRBV14 and TRBJ1-4; weak D call: TRBD1 (6 bases). V was cut by 1 base and J by 1 base, with 7 bases left in between. The CDR3 totals 15 residues. Germline CDR1 is SGHDN and CDR2 is FVKESK. In DNA form, the CDR3 reads TGTGCCAGCAGCCAAGTCAGGGGAACTAATGAAAAACTGTTTTTT. Its translation is CASSQVRGTNEKLFF. Drawing the rest from reference TRBV14 and TRBJ1-4, the complete variable domain is EAGVTQFPSHSVIEKGQTVTLRCDPISGHDNLYWYRRVMGKEIKFLLHFVKESKQDESGMPNNRFLAERTGGTYSTLKVQPAELEDSGVYFCASSQVRGTNEKLFFGSGTQLSVL.

The chain recombines TRBV29-1 with TRBJ1-4, with D uncertain. Germline V gives CDR1 SQVTM, CDR2 ANQGSEA. The CDR3 covers 16 residues. V gave up 0 bases and J gave up 4 bases, with 15 bases separating them. The CDR3 DNA sequence: TGCAGCGTTGAAGATGAACACAGTAGAAATAATGAAAAACTGTTTTTT. It encodes CSVEDEHSRNNEKLFF.